The 32 T cell receptor beta chains listed next were all sequenced from one sample in a study of CD8+CD57+ T cells in acquired aplastic anemia. Patients picked for sequencing had shown CD8+CD57+ cell expansion detected by flow cytometry. TCR beta VDJ combinations and CDR3 sequences were profiled from genomic DNA. TCRdb itself ran the reads through MiXCR, one entry per CDR3 protein. The sample lists nearly 60,000 distinct CDR3 sequences; roughly 60% were seen once. Sequenced: sorted CD4+, CD8+, or CD8+CD57+ T cells (not recorded which) from PBMCs. The receptors here all came from a human donor with aplastic anemia.

This CDR3 reads CASSVQGLRYEQYF. The CDR3, as DNA: TGTGCCAGCAGTGTGCAGGGGTTGAGGTACGAGCAGTACTTC. The V gene is TRBV2, the J gene TRBJ2-7, with D possibly matching TRBD1 (6 bases). CDR3 size: 14 residues. The V end was cut by 4 bases, the J end by 4 bases, with 14 bases between. The germline gives CDR1 SNHLY, CDR2 FYNNEI.

The CDR3 region has the DNA TGTGCCAGCAGCGTAGAGGTGGGCGGGGTCTACGAGCAGTACTTC. It codes for CASSVEVGGVYEQYF. The chain joins TRBV9 to TRBJ2-7; a possible D gene is TRBD2 (6 bases). The V end lost 0 bases, the J end lost 3 bases, and 13 bases lay between the germline ends. The CDR3 has 15 amino acids. Germline CDR1 and CDR2: SGDLS and YYNGEE.

The chain employs TRBV7-8 and TRBJ2-7; 7 bases line up with TRBD1. V lost 2 bases and J lost 6; bases outside the gene matches: 4. CDR1 SGHVS and CDR2 FQNEAQ come from the germline V gene. CDR3 length: 13 amino acids. The CDR3 bases are TGTGCCAGCAGCTTAACAGGGGCAGGCGAGCAGTACTTC. This gives the protein CASSLTGAGEQYF.

In the case of this clonotype: Just one base apart from a much larger clone, this may be a read error. The rearrangement links TRBV18 to TRBJ1-2; tentatively, D is TRBD1 (6 bases). Germline CDR1 and CDR2: KGHSH and LQKENI. Between the trimmed V and J ends, which lost 3 bases and 1 base, there was a span of 15 bases. There are 16 residues in the CDR3. The CDR3 coding sequence is TGTGCCAGCTCACCCCGGGGCAGGGGTTTTAACTATGGCTACACCTTC. Translating gives CASSPRGRGFNYGYTF.

V is TRBV11-2 and J is TRBJ2-7; D is uncertain. The CDR3 extends over 14 amino acids. Germline values: CDR1 SGHAT, CDR2 FQNNGV. V lost 1 base, J lost 9 bases, and 16 bases lay in between. CDR3 sequence: CASSLVGQRLGQYF. The CDR3 DNA is TGTGCCAGCAGCTTAGTAGGTCAGAGACTCGGGCAGTACTTC.

This clonotype appeared many times. The rearrangement uses TRBV7-6 and TRBJ2-1; D possibly uses TRBD1 or TRBD2 (5 bases each). The CDR3 spans 17 residues. Trimming cost V 1 base and J 4 bases, with 17 bases left between them. The germline gives CDR1 SGHVS, CDR2 FNYEAQ. The CDR3 bases are TGTGCCAGCAGCTTAGAGGGGACGGGTTTAGGGTACAATGAGCAGTTCTTC. Its translation is CASSLEGTGLGYNEQFF.

In its sample, this clonotype was seen a few times. V gene TRBV7-2 combines with J gene TRBJ2-7; D call uncertain. V lost 5 bases to trimming and J lost 4 bases, with 12 bases between them. CDR3 size: 13 residues. Germline loops: CDR1 SGHTA, CDR2 FQGNSA. CDR3 in DNA: TGTGCCAGCAGCCCCCGGACGGTTTACGAGCAGTACTTC. It yields the protein CASSPRTVYEQYF.

This clonotype qualifies as medium-sized (0.01 to 0.1%). CDR3 nucleotide sequence: TGTGCCAGCAGCTGGGGATGGGAGCAGTACTTC. Translation: CASSWGWEQYF. V is TRBV5-6 and J is TRBJ2-7; D remains unclear. Trimming took off 3 bases at V and 7 bases at J, with 8 bases between the two ends. Germline CDR1 SGHDT, CDR2 YYEEEE. The CDR3 consists of 11 residues.

In DNA, the CDR3 is TGTGCCAGTAGAGGACCGGGACAGACCACCGGGGAGCTGTTTTTT. Encoded protein: CASRGPGQTTGELFF. The V gene is TRBV19, the J gene TRBJ2-2, with 7 nucleotides matching TRBD1. Germline CDR1 reads LNHDA; CDR2 reads SQIVND (reference sequence). V gave up 6 bases and J gave up 4 bases; unmatched junction bases: 8. The CDR3 length is 15 residues. The variable domain in full, completed from reference TRBV19 and TRBJ2-2, reads DGGITQSPKYLFRKEGQNVTLSCEQNLNHDAMYWYRQDPGQGLRLIYYSQIVNDFQKGDIAEGYSVSREKKESFPLTVTSAQKNPTAFYLCASRGPGQTTGELFFGEGSRLTVL.

The rearrangement links TRBV7-2 to TRBJ1-1; tentative D call: TRBD1 (5 bases). The CDR3 contains 14 residues. CDR1 and CDR2 (germline): SGHTA, FQGNSA. Trimming pared 2 bases from V and 2 bases from J, leaving 9 bases between. For the CDR3, the DNA is TGTGCCAGCAGCTTAAGGCAGGGAAACACTGAAGCTTTCTTT. It encodes CASSLRQGNTEAFF.

Within the sample, this clonotype is medium-sized (0.01 to 0.1%). This chain links TRBV7-9 with TRBJ1-2; D gene ambiguous. This CDR3 contains 13 residues. From germline, CDR1 is SEHNR and CDR2 FQNEAQ (reference sequence). V was cut by 5 bases and J by 4 bases, with 11 bases left in between. CDR3 protein: CASSTQLLYGYTF. DNA of the CDR3: TGTGCCAGCAGCACTCAGTTACTCTATGGCTACACCTTC.

This chain joins TRBV7-3 and TRBJ2-7; 7 bases fit TRBD1. In germline, CDR1 is SGHTA, CDR2 FQGTGA. The CDR3 loop spans 12 amino acids. Trimming removed 10 bases from V and 0 bases from J; junction bases left unmatched: 3. CDR3 nucleotide sequence: TGTGCCAACCGGGACAGCTCCTACGAGCAGTACTTC. Protein product: CANRDSSYEQYF.

The V call is TRBV7-9, the J call TRBJ2-7; no firm D call. V was clipped by 5 bases and J by 6 bases, with 8 bases between them. Germline V lookup: CDR1 SEHNR, CDR2 FQNEAQ (reference sequence). The CDR3 runs to 11 residues. CDR3 in amino acids: CASSRGLEQYF. CDR3 coding DNA: TGTGCCAGCAGCCGTGGGCTCGAGCAGTACTTC. The full variable domain, its missing parts supplied by reference TRBV7-9 and TRBJ2-7, is DTGVSQNPRHKITKRGQNVTFRCDPISEHNRLYWYRQTLGQGPEFLTYFQNEAQLEKSRLLSDRFSAERPKGSFSTLEIQRTEQGDSAMYLCASSRGLEQYFGPGTRLTVT.

This rearrangement joins TRBV11-1 to TRBJ2-7; a weak D match, TRBD2 (6 bases). Between the trimmed V and J ends, which lost 0 bases and 6 bases, there was a span of 18 bases. Germline V gene data show CDR1 as SGHAT and CDR2 as FQDESV (reference sequence). The CDR3 extends over 16 amino acids. The CDR3 protein is CASSLAGGQRVGEQYF. The CDR3 nucleotides are TGTGCCAGCAGCTTAGCGGGAGGCCAGAGGGTCGGCGAGCAGTACTTC. The full variable domain, its missing parts supplied by reference TRBV11-1 and TRBJ2-7, is EAEVAQSPRYKITEKSQAVAFWCDPISGHATLYWYRQILGQGPELLVQFQDESVVDDSQLPKDRFSAERLKGVDSTLKIQPAELGDSAMYLCASSLAGGQRVGEQYFGPGTRLTVT.

As for this clonotype: No conserved phenylalanine or tryptophan is present at the end of the CDR3, so a read error is the likely explanation. The chain employs TRBV10-1 and TRBJ1-3; no clear D gene. The CDR3 is made up of 13 amino acids. CDR1 is WNHNN, CDR2 SYGVQD, per germline (reference sequence). The CDR3 protein is CASQPGSENTIYL. The CDR3 DNA reads as TGCGCCAGCCAGCCGGGATCTGAAAACACCATATATCTT.

This clonotype was detected only a few times. The chain employs TRBV5-1 and TRBJ1-2; D is perhaps TRBD1 (6 bases). The V and J ends lost 4 bases and 6 bases respectively, with 13 bases between them. Germline values: CDR1 SGHRS, CDR2 YFSETQ. The CDR3 loop spans 13 amino acids. CDR3 loop: CASSPTGRDGYTF. The CDR3 region has the DNA TGCGCCAGCAGCCCTACAGGGAGAGATGGCTACACCTTC.

The V gene is TRBV20-1, the J gene TRBJ1-4; no firm D call. The CDR3 sequence is 12 residues long. Trimming took 3 bases from V and 8 from J, leaving 10 bases between them. From germline, CDR1 is DFQATT and CDR2 SNEGSKA (reference sequence). The DNA for the CDR3 is TGCAGTGCTAGGGGTGGCTCCGAAAAACTGTTTTTT. Translation gives CSARGGSEKLFF.

Note on this clonotype: One end of the junction fails to match germline, which may point to a read error. The chain recombines TRBV29-1 with TRBJ1-1; no clear D. The CDR3 loop spans 13 amino acids. Germline-derived CDR1 and CDR2 are SQVTM and ANQGSEA. CDR3 in amino acids: CSVAGPTNTEAFF. Written as DNA, the CDR3 is TGCAGCGTCGCCGGACCGACGAACACTGAGGCTTTCTTT.

The genes are TRBV2 and TRBJ1-1; 7 bases fit TRBD1. The CDR3 extends over 13 amino acids. Per the germline V gene, CDR1 is SNHLY and CDR2 is FYNNEI. Trimming at V came to 6 bases and at J to 1 base, leaving 2 bases not matched to a gene. The CDR3 DNA reads as TGTGCCAGCAGCTGGACAGGGAACACTGAAGCTTTCTTT. Translating gives CASSWTGNTEAFF.

The rearrangement joins TRBV2 to TRBJ2-7; D gene ambiguous. The V and J ends lost 5 bases and 2 bases respectively, with 13 bases between them. The CDR3 has 14 residues. Per germline, CDR1 SNHLY and CDR2 FYNNEI. The CDR3: CASSQQTDPYEQYF. Written as DNA, the CDR3 is TGTGCCAGCAGTCAACAGACGGATCCCTACGAGCAGTACTTC.

About this clonotype: The CDR3 does not close with the conserved phenylalanine or tryptophan, likely indicating a read error. The genes are TRBV19 and TRBJ1-6; D not resolved. Deletions cut 6 bases from V and 7 bases from J, with 10 bases between. The CDR3 spans 13 residues. Germline CDR1 reads LNHDA; CDR2 reads SQIVND (reference sequence). CDR3 sequence: CASSSSVNSPLHS. In DNA form, the CDR3 reads TGTGCCAGTAGCTCATCCGTGAATTCACCCCTCCACTCT.

V usage is TRBV29-1 and J usage is TRBJ1-1; tentatively, D is TRBD1 (5 bases). CDR1 and CDR2 from the germline V gene are SQVTM and ANQGSEA. V was trimmed by 6 bases and J by 5 bases, leaving 10 bases between them. The CDR3 sequence is 11 residues long. CDR3: CSVSWGTEAFF. The CDR3 bases are TGCAGCGTCTCATGGGGGACTGAAGCTTTCTTT.

The chain joins TRBV19 to TRBJ2-3, with 9 nucleotides matching TRBD1. Germline values: CDR1 LNHDA, CDR2 SQIVND (reference sequence). J lost 6 bases, V lost 6 bases, and 19 bases had no gene match. This CDR3 contains 18 residues. DNA for the CDR3: TGTGCCAGTAGGACCGGGACAGGGATTCATACACACTTGGATACGCAGTATTTT. It yields the protein CASRTGTGIHTHLDTQYF.

V is TRBV7-9 and J is TRBJ2-7, with unresolved D. There are 11 residues in the CDR3. Per germline, CDR1 SEHNR and CDR2 FQNEAQ (reference sequence). Between the trimmed V and J ends, which lost 5 bases and 3 bases, there was a span of 5 bases. The CDR3: CASSESYEQYF. For the CDR3, the DNA is TGTGCCAGCAGCGAAAGCTACGAGCAGTACTTC.

By share, this clonotype ranks as medium-sized (0.01 to 0.1%). The J gene is TRBJ2-1, the V gene TRBV10-2, with 7 bases aligning to TRBD1. Germline lookup yields CDR1 WSHSY and CDR2 SAAADI. The CDR3 length is 16 residues. Trimming removed 2 bases from V and 0 bases from J; junction bases left unmatched: 4. For the CDR3, the DNA is TGCGCCAGCAGTGAGACGACAGGGAGCTCCTACAATGAGCAGTTCTTC. Amino acid sequence: CASSETTGSSYNEQFF.

This chain joins TRBV25-1 and TRBJ1-6; D not certain. The length of the CDR3 is 11 residues. Trimming pared 8 bases from V and 10 bases from J, leaving 9 bases between. Germline V lookup: CDR1 MGHDK, CDR2 SYGVNS. The chain's CDR3 is CASGSGSPLHF. CDR3 coding DNA: TGTGCCAGCGGGTCTGGCTCACCCCTCCACTTT.

The CDR3 nucleotides are TGTGCCATACGACAGGATAGCAATCAGCCCCAGCATTTT. Its protein product is CAIRQDSNQPQHF. The chain couples TRBV10-3 to TRBJ1-5; tentatively, D is TRBD1 (6 bases). The CDR3 extends over 13 amino acids. Germline V CDR1 and CDR2: ENHRY, SYGVKD. Between the trimmed V and J ends, which lost 9 bases and 0 bases, there was a span of 9 bases.

The chain is built from TRBV15 and TRBJ2-7; possible D gene TRBD2, 6 bases. Germline lookup yields CDR1 LNHNV and CDR2 YYDKDF (reference sequence). Trimming left V 9 bases short and J 5 bases short, with 20 bases between. The CDR3 spans 14 residues. CDR3 in DNA: TGTGCCACTTCGGACGGGAGAGCCATGAACGAGCAGTACTTC. Residues: CATSDGRAMNEQYF.

The J gene is TRBJ2-7, the V gene TRBV6-1; 7 bases agree with TRBD1. Germline CDR1 reads MNHNS; CDR2 reads SASEGT. The CDR3 runs 14 residues. V lost 10 bases, J lost 3 bases, and 12 bases stayed unmatched. The CDR3 DNA is TGTGCCACCTGGACAGGCGGCGGGTTCTACGAGCAGTACTTC. Translating gives CATWTGGGFYEQYF.

This rearrangement joins TRBV2 to TRBJ1-2; D is ambiguous. The CDR3 totals 14 residues. The V and J ends lost 3 bases and 0 bases respectively, with 8 bases between them. Looked up from germline, CDR1 is SNHLY and CDR2 is FYNNEI. Here the CDR3 DNA reads TGTGCCAGCAGTGATCGATTCGCTAACTATGGCTACACCTTC. The encoded protein is CASSDRFANYGYTF.

This chain uses TRBV25-1 with TRBJ2-3; 16 bases fit TRBD2. Germline loops: CDR1 MGHDK, CDR2 SYGVNS. Trimming at V came to 6 bases and at J to 5 bases, leaving 8 bases not matched to a gene. The CDR3 sequence is 17 residues long. The CDR3 DNA follows: TGTGCCAGCAGCCGACCGGGACTAGCGGGGGGGGAAGATACGCAGTATTTT. Translating gives CASSRPGLAGGEDTQYF. The full variable domain, with the rest looked up from reference TRBV25-1 and TRBJ2-3, is EADIYQTPRYLVIGTGKKITLECSQTMGHDKMYWYQQDPGMELHLIHYSYGVNSTEKGDLSSESTVSRIRTEHFPLTLESARPSHTSQYLCASSRPGLAGGEDTQYFGPGTRLTVL.

At least ten counts were recorded for this clonotype. CDR3 residues: CASSLGTEGGTEAFF. In DNA, the CDR3 is TGTGCCAGCAGCCTAGGGACAGAAGGAGGCACTGAAGCTTTCTTT. The rearrangement links TRBV5-5 to TRBJ1-1; 7 nucleotides line up with TRBD1. CDR3 size: 15 residues. V gave up 4 bases and J gave up 4 bases; unmatched junction bases: 10. The germline V gene has CDR1 SGHKS and CDR2 YYEKEE (reference sequence).